Shown below are 23 T cell receptor beta chains from a single sample sequenced in a study of cytomegalovirus exposure and HLA in healthy donors. It was with 60 Vbeta and 13 Jbeta primers that the PCR ran. The method was immunoSEQ multiplex PCR; TCRdb's version includes in-frame clones alone and lacks a portion of them. The sample includes 130,000 to 150,000 clones, around 76% of them seen just once. Source material: PBMCs. The receptors derive from a male donor in good health and CMV-seronegative.

V usage is TRBV11-3 and J usage is TRBJ2-3, with D possibly being TRBD2 (6 bases). Per germline, CDR1 SGHNT and CDR2 YENEEA. The CDR3 covers 16 residues. Trimming left V 5 bases short and J 4 bases short, with 19 bases between. The CDR3 protein is CASSANLAPEPDTQYF. For the CDR3, the DNA is TGTGCCAGCAGCGCCAATCTAGCGCCAGAACCAGATACGCAGTATTTT.

The J gene is TRBJ1-2, the V gene TRBV9; D unresolved. CDR1 is SGDLS, CDR2 YYNGEE, per germline. V was pared by 0 bases and J by 0 bases, with 3 bases between. The CDR3 sequence is 13 residues long. The CDR3 coding sequence is TGTGCCAGCAGCGTAGACTCTAACTATGGCTACACCTTC. Translating gives CASSVDSNYGYTF.

The rearrangement uses TRBV6-5 and TRBJ2-1; 11 bases match TRBD2. This CDR3 contains 15 residues. V lost 6 bases and J lost 3; bases outside the gene matches: 4. Germline V gene lookup returns CDR1 MNHEY and CDR2 SVGAGI. The CDR3 nucleotides are TGTGCCAGCAGGATAGGACTAGCGGGCTACAATGAGCAGTTCTTC. Translated, it gives CASRIGLAGYNEQFF.

This clone was seen once. V is TRBV11-2 and J is TRBJ2-5; the D is unclear. CDR3 length equals 15 residues. CDR1 SGHAT and CDR2 FQNNGV come from the germline V gene. The V end lost 2 bases, the J end lost 5 bases, and 15 bases lay between the germline ends. This chain's CDR3 is CASSLSFPRYETQYF. The CDR3 region has the DNA TGTGCCAGCAGCTTATCGTTCCCTAGATATGAGACCCAGTACTTC. The variable domain in full, with the rest retrieved from reference TRBV11-2 and TRBJ2-5, is EAGVAQSPRYKIIEKRQSVAFWCNPISGHATLYWYQQILGQGPKLLIQFQNNGVVDDSQLPKDRFSAERLKGVDSTLKIQPAKLEDSAVYLCASSLSFPRYETQYFGPGTRLLVL.

J is TRBJ2-7 and V is TRBV30; 12 bases align to TRBD2. V lost 0 bases, J lost 2 bases, and 8 bases stayed unmatched. The CDR3 covers 17 residues. Germline CDR1 reads GTSNPN; CDR2 reads SVGIG (reference sequence). The CDR3 DNA reads TGTGCCTGGAGTGTAAGTCGGCTAGCGGGAGGGACCTACGAGCAGTACTTC. Residues: CAWSVSRLAGGTYEQYF. The complete variable domain, with remaining parts taken from reference TRBV30 and TRBJ2-7, reads SQTIHQWPATLVQPVGSPLSLECTVEGTSNPNLYWYRQAAGRGLQLLFYSVGIGQISSEVPQNLSASRPQDRQFILSSKKLLLSDSGFYLCAWSVSRLAGGTYEQYFGPGTRLTVT.

The chain employs TRBV2 and TRBJ2-6, with a tentative D call TRBD1 (5 bases). The CDR3 is 15 residues long. Germline-derived CDR1 and CDR2 are SNHLY and FYNNEI. V lost 5 bases and J 0 bases, leaving 8 bases between the germline ends. CDR3 protein: CASSLDSSGANVLTF. For the CDR3, the DNA is TGTGCCAGCAGTCTAGACAGCTCTGGGGCCAACGTCCTGACTTTC. Filled out from reference TRBV2 and TRBJ2-6, the complete variable domain reads EPEVTQTPSHQVTQMGQEVILRCVPISNHLYFYWYRQILGQKVEFLVSFYNNEISEKSEIFDDQFSVERPDGSNFTLKIRSTKLEDSAMYFCASSLDSSGANVLTFGAGSRLTVL.

This rearrangement joins TRBV27 to TRBJ1-1, with D tentatively TRBD1 (6 bases). The CDR3 sequence is 16 residues long. Deletions cut 2 bases from V and 4 bases from J, with 17 bases between. Germline V gives CDR1 MNHEY, CDR2 SMNVEV (reference sequence). The CDR3 reads CASSLNFGLGGTEAFF. CDR3 DNA: TGTGCCAGCAGTTTAAACTTTGGGTTAGGGGGCACTGAAGCTTTCTTT.

The V and J genes are TRBV7-9 and TRBJ1-6; the match to TRBD1 covers 7 bases. With V trimmed by 2 bases and J by 6 bases, 10 bases remained unmatched. Germline V lookup: CDR1 SEHNR, CDR2 FQNEAQ (reference sequence). This CDR3 spans 17 amino acids. The DNA of the CDR3 is TGTGCCAGCAGCTTATCCATACGACAGGGTGGTAATTCACCCCTCCACTTT. It yields the protein CASSLSIRQGGNSPLHF.

The J gene is TRBJ1-4, the V gene TRBV6-1, with D maybe TRBD1 (5 bases). The V gene's germline CDR1 is MNHNS and CDR2 SASEGT. V gave up 3 bases and J gave up 4 bases, with 18 bases separating them. CDR3 length: 17 residues. CDR3 sequence: CASSDQGARVFNEKLFF. DNA of the CDR3: TGTGCCAGCAGTGATCAGGGCGCCAGGGTCTTTAATGAAAAACTGTTTTTT.

This sequence joins TRBV27 and TRBJ2-2; perhaps TRBD2 as D (5 bases). The germline V gene encodes CDR1 MNHEY and CDR2 SMNVEV (reference sequence). This CDR3 has 17 amino acids. The V gene lost 3 bases and the J gene lost 0 bases, with 14 bases spanning the gap. DNA for the CDR3: TGTGCCAGCAGTTTCGTCCCAGCCGGGGCGAACACCGGGGAGCTGTTTTTT. Amino acids: CASSFVPAGANTGELFF.

This clone was counted a few times. The chain joins TRBV25-1 to TRBJ1-4, with a possible D match to TRBD1 (5 bases). Per the germline V gene, CDR1 is MGHDK and CDR2 is SYGVNS. V shed 6 bases and J shed 3 bases, with 14 bases lying between them. This CDR3 comprises 15 residues. CDR3: CASRAGKGPNEKLFF. CDR3 coding DNA: TGTGCCAGCAGGGCGGGGAAGGGGCCTAATGAAAAACTGTTTTTT.

About this clone itself: The same CDR3 arises from other DNA sequences in this sample as well. The chain joins TRBV19 to TRBJ1-2; D may be TRBD1 (6 bases). V lost 6 bases and J lost 3, with 8 bases in between. The CDR3 is 12 residues long. Germline CDR1 LNHDA, CDR2 SQIVND (reference sequence). The CDR3 coding sequence is TGTGCCAGTAGGCGGACAGACTATGGCTACACCTTC. Amino acid sequence: CASRRTDYGYTF.

The chain employs TRBV7-9 and TRBJ1-5, with 10 positions matching TRBD1. Trimming removed 4 bases from V and 0 bases from J; junction bases left unmatched: 12. CDR1 SEHNR and CDR2 FQNEAQ come from the germline V gene (reference sequence). The length of the CDR3 is 19 residues. The CDR3: CASSYRGTGEPYSNQPQHF. The DNA for the CDR3 is TGTGCCAGCAGCTACCGCGGGACAGGGGAACCCTATAGCAATCAGCCCCAGCATTTT.

The genes are TRBV5-1 and TRBJ1-1, with D perhaps matching TRBD1 (5 bases). This CDR3 comprises 14 residues. V gave up 4 bases and J gave up 4 bases, with 14 bases separating them. Germline assignment: CDR1 SGHRS and CDR2 YFSETQ. The DNA of the CDR3 is TGCGCCAGCAGCGCCACTACAAGGGGCACTGAAGCTTTCTTT. It translates to CASSATTRGTEAFF. The entire variable domain, with the rest obtained from reference TRBV5-1 and TRBJ1-1, is as follows: KAGVTQTPRYLIKTRGQQVTLSCSPISGHRSVSWYQQTPGQGLQFLFEYFSETQRNKGNFPGRFSGRQFSNSRSEMNVSTLELGDSALYLCASSATTRGTEAFFGQGTRLTVV.

Remarks on this clone: This sample includes further DNA sequences coding for the same CDR3. The V gene is TRBV29-1, the J gene TRBJ1-1; tentative D call: TRBD1 (6 bases). Germline V CDR1 and CDR2: SQVTM, ANQGSEA. The CDR3 has 10 amino acids. Trimming removed 4 bases at V and 8 bases at J, with 8 bases between. DNA of the CDR3: TGCAGCGTTGCGGACAGCGAAGCTTTCTTT. It specifies CSVADSEAFF.

This clone appeared a few times. The gene calls are TRBV29-1 and TRBJ2-1, with TRBD2 identical over 8 bases. With V trimmed by 8 bases and J by 6 bases, 12 bases remained unmatched. CDR1 is SQVTM and CDR2 is ANQGSEA in the germline V gene. The CDR3 sequence is 14 residues long. CDR3 protein: CSCDGGLGANEQFF. The CDR3 DNA reads as TGCAGCTGTGACGGGGGACTAGGTGCCAATGAGCAGTTCTTC.

This clone showed up just a few times. J is TRBJ1-2 and V is TRBV4-2; tentatively, D is TRBD1 (6 bases). This CDR3 region has 14 residues. Germline lookup yields CDR1 LGHNA and CDR2 YNFKEQ. V shed 0 bases and J shed 8 bases, with 13 bases lying between them. For the CDR3, the DNA is TGTGCCAGCAGCCAAGATGGGACATCGGAGGGCTACACCTTC. This codes for CASSQDGTSEGYTF.

The chain has TRBV7-9 and TRBJ2-5; no reliable D call. Deletions cut 5 bases from V and 4 bases from J, with 8 bases between. Germline values: CDR1 SEHNR, CDR2 FQNEAQ (reference sequence). The CDR3 contains 12 residues. The CDR3 bases are TGTGCCAGCAGCCCGTCGGGAGAGACCCAGTACTTC. It codes for CASSPSGETQYF. Drawing the rest from reference TRBV7-9 and TRBJ2-5, the complete variable domain is DTGVSQNPRHKITKRGQNVTFRCDPISEHNRLYWYRQTLGQGPEFLTYFQNEAQLEKSRLLSDRFSAERPKGSFSTLEIQRTEQGDSAMYLCASSPSGETQYFGPGTRLLVL.

This clone was detected only once. The chain links TRBV6-5 to TRBJ2-3; 8 bases map to TRBD1. The V gene's germline CDR1 is MNHEY and CDR2 SVGAGI. The CDR3 has 16 amino acids. V lost 2 bases and J lost 1; bases outside the gene matches: 5. This CDR3 reads CASSYGQGQGTDTQYF. Written as DNA, the CDR3 is TGTGCCAGCAGTTACGGGCAGGGACAGGGCACAGATACGCAGTATTTT.

The V and J genes are TRBV10-2 and TRBJ2-7, with TRBD2 matching 10 bases. CDR1 is WSHSY and CDR2 is SAAADI in the germline V gene. CDR3 length equals 15 residues. After removal of 6 bases from V and 1 base from J, the junction contained 6 bases not matched to a gene. This chain's CDR3 is CASRLAGAGSYEQYF. The CDR3 coding sequence is TGCGCCAGCAGGCTAGCGGGAGCGGGATCCTACGAGCAGTACTTC.

The chain is built from TRBV19 and TRBJ1-3; D is undetermined. V lost 5 bases and J lost 4, with 18 bases in between. Germline V lookup: CDR1 LNHDA, CDR2 SQIVND (reference sequence). This CDR3 is built from 16 residues. The CDR3 DNA reads as TGTGCCAGTAGTCGGCTTGGGGAGGGCTACGGAAACACCATATATTTT. Translated: CASSRLGEGYGNTIYF.

Here the CDR3 reads CAASTRQNTEAFF. CDR3 in DNA: TGTGCCGCCTCGACGAGACAGAACACTGAAGCTTTCTTT. The V call is TRBV10-3, the J call TRBJ1-1; D ambiguous. Germline values: CDR1 ENHRY, CDR2 SYGVKD. The CDR3 totals 13 residues. V lost 11 bases and J 1 base, leaving 14 bases between the germline ends.

CDR3 residues: CASSPGGLAGVWNEQFF. As DNA, the CDR3 is TGTGCCAGCAGCCCGGGGGGCCTAGCGGGAGTTTGGAATGAGCAGTTCTTC. The chain has TRBV7-9 and TRBJ2-1, with TRBD2 matching over 10 bases. Looked up from germline, CDR1 is SEHNR and CDR2 is FQNEAQ (reference sequence). The CDR3 runs to 17 residues. The junction had 14 bases not matched to a gene; V was cut back by 5 bases and J by 7 bases.